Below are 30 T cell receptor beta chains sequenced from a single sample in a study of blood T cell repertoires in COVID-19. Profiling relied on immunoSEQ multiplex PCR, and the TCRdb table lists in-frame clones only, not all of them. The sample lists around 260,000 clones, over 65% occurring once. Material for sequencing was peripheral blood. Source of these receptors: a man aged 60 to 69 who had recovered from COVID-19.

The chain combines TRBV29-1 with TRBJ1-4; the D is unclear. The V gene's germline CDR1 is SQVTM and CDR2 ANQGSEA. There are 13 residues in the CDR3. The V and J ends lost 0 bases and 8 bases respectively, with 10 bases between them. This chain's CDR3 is CSVEEGSKEKLFF. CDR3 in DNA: TGCAGCGTTGAAGAGGGCAGTAAGGAAAAACTGTTTTTT.

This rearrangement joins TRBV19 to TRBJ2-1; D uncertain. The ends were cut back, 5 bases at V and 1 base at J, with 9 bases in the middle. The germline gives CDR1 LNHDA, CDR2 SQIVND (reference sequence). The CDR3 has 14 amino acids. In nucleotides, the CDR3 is TGTGCCAGTAGTTCGGTTCAATCCTACAATGAGCAGTTCTTC. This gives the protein CASSSVQSYNEQFF.

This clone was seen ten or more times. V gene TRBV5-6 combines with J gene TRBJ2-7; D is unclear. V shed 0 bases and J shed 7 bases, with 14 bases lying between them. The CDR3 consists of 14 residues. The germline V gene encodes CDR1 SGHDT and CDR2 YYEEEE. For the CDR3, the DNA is TGTGCCAGCAGCTTGGCGGCTATCCGGAGAGAGCAGTACTTC. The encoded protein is CASSLAAIRREQYF.

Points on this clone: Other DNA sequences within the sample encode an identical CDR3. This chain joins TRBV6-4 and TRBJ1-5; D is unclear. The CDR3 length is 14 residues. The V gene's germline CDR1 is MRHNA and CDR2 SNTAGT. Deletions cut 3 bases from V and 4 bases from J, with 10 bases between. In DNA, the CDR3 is TGTGCCAGCAGTGAAACCCCAGGAAATCAGCCCCAGCATTTT. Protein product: CASSETPGNQPQHF.

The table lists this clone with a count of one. As DNA, the CDR3 is TGCGCCAGCGCGAGTACACAGGGGGCGTGGGGCTACACCTTC. It yields the protein CASASTQGAWGYTF. The J gene is TRBJ1-2, the V gene TRBV5-1; 9 bases map to TRBD1. Germline CDR1 reads SGHRS; CDR2 reads YFSETQ. The trim removed 7 bases at V and 8 bases at J, leaving 12 bases unmatched. This CDR3 has 14 residues.

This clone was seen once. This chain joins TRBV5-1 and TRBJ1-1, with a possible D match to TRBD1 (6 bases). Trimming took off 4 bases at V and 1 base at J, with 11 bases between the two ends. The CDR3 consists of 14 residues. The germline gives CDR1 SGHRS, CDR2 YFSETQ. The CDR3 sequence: CASSRLQGNTEAFF. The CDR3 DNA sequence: TGCGCCAGCAGCCGGTTACAGGGGAACACTGAAGCTTTCTTT.

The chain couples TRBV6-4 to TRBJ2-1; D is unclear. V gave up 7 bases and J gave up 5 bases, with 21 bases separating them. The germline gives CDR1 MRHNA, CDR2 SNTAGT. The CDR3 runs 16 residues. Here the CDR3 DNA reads TGTGCCAGCAATGGATCGGTTTCTACCCGGGACAATGAGCAGTTCTTC. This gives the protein CASNGSVSTRDNEQFF.

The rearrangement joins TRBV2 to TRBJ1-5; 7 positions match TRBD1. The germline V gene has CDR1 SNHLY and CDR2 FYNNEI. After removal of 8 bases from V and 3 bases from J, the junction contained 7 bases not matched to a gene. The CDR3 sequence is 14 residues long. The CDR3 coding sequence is TGTGCCAGCCTGAAAGACAGGGTCAATCAGCCCCAGCATTTT. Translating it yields CASLKDRVNQPQHF.

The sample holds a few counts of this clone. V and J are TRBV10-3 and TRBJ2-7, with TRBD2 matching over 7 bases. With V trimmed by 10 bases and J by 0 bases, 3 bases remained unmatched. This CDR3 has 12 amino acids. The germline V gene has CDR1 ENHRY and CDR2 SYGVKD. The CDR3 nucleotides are TGTGCCACGCTAGCGGACTCCTACGAGCAGTACTTC. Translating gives CATLADSYEQYF.

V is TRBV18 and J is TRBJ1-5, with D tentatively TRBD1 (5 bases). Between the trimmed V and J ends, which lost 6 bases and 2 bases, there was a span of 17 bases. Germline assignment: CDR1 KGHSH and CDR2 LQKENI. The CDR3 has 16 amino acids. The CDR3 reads CASSPQRQLRNQPQHF. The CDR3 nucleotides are TGTGCCAGCTCCCCCCAAAGACAGCTACGCAATCAGCCCCAGCATTTT.

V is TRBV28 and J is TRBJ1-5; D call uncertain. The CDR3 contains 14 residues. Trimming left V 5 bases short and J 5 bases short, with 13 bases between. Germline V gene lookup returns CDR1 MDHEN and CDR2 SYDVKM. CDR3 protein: CASSPDFVDQPQHF. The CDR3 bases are TGTGCCAGCAGTCCAGACTTCGTAGATCAGCCCCAGCATTTT.

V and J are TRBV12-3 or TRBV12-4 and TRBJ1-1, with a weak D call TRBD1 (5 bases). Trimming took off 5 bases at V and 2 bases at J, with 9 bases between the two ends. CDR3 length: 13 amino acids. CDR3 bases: TGTGCCAGCAGTACGACAGTCAACACTGAAGCTTTCTTT. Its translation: CASSTTVNTEAFF.

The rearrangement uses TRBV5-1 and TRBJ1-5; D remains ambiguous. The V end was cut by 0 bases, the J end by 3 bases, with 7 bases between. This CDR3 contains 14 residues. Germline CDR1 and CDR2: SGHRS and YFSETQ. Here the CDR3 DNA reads TGCGCCAGCAGCTTGGCCGGGAACAATCAGCCCCAGCATTTT. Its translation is CASSLAGNNQPQHF.

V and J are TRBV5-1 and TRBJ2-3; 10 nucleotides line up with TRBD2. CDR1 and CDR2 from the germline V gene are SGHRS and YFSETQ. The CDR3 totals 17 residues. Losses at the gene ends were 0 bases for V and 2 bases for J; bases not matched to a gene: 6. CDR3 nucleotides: TGCGCCAGCAGCTTGGGAGGTAGCGGGAGGTCCACAGATACGCAGTATTTT. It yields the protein CASSLGGSGRSTDTQYF. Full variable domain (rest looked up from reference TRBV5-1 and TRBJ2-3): KAGVTQTPRYLIKTRGQQVTLSCSPISGHRSVSWYQQTPGQGLQFLFEYFSETQRNKGNFPGRFSGRQFSNSRSEMNVSTLELGDSALYLCASSLGGSGRSTDTQYFGPGTRLTVL.

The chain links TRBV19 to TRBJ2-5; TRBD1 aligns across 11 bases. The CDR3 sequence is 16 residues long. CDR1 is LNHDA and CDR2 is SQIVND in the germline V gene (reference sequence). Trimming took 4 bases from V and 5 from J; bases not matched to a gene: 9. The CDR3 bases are TGTGCCAGTAGTAGAGGACAGGGGGCGCGTGGTGAGACCCAGTACTTC. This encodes CASSRGQGARGETQYF. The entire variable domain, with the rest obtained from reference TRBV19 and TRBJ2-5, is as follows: DGGITQSPKYLFRKEGQNVTLSCEQNLNHDAMYWYRQDPGQGLRLIYYSQIVNDFQKGDIAEGYSVSREKKESFPLTVTSAQKNPTAFYLCASSRGQGARGETQYFGPGTRLLVL.

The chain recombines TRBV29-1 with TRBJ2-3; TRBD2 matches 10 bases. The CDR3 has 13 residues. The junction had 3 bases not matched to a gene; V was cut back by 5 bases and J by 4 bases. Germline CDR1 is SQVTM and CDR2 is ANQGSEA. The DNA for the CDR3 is TGCAGCGTTAGCGGGGGGGCGTCAGATACGCAGTATTTT. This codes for CSVSGGASDTQYF.

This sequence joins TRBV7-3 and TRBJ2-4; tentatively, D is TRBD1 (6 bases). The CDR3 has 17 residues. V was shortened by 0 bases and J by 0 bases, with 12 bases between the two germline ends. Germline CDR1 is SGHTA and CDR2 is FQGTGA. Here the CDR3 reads CASSLTGTPGAKNIQYF. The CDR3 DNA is TGTGCCAGCAGCTTAACCGGGACACCCGGAGCCAAAAACATTCAGTACTTC.

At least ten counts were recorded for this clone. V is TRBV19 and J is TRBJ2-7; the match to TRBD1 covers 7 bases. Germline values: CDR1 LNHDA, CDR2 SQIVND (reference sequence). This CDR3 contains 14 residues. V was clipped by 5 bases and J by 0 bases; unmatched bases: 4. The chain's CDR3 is CASSAGQVSYEQYF. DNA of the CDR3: TGTGCCAGTAGTGCAGGACAGGTCTCCTACGAGCAGTACTTC. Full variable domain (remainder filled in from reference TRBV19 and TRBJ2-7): DGGITQSPKYLFRKEGQNVTLSCEQNLNHDAMYWYRQDPGQGLRLIYYSQIVNDFQKGDIAEGYSVSREKKESFPLTVTSAQKNPTAFYLCASSAGQVSYEQYFGPGTRLTVT.

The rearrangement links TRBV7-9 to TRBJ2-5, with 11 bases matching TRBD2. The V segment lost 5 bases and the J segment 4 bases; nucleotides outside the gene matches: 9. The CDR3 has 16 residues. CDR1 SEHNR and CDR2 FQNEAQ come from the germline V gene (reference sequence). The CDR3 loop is CASSLAGLAEGETQYF. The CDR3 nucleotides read TGTGCCAGCAGCCTCGCGGGACTAGCGGAGGGAGAGACCCAGTACTTC.

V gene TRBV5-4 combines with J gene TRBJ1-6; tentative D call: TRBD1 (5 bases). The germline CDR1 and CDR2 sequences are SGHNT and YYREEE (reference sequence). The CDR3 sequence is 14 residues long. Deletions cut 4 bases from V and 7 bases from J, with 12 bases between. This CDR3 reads CASSPQGGNSPLHF. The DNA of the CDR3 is TGTGCCAGCAGCCCGCAGGGTGGAAATTCACCCCTCCACTTT.

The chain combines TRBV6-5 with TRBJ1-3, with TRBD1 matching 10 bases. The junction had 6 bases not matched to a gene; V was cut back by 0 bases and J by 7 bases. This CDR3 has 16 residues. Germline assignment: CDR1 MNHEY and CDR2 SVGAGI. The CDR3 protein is CASSYSGQGGMNTIYF. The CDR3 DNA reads TGTGCCAGCAGTTACTCAGGACAGGGGGGAATGAACACCATATATTTT.

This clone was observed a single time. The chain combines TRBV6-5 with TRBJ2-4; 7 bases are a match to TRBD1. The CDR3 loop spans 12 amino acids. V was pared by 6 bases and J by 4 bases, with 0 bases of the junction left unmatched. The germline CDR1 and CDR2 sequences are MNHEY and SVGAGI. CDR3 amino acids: CASRTGKNIQYF. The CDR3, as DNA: TGTGCCAGCAGGACAGGGAAAAACATTCAGTACTTC.

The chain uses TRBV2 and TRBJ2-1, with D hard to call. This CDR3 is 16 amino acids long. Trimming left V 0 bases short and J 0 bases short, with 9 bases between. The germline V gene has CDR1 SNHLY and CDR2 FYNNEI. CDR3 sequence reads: CASSEARPSSYNEQFF. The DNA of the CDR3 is TGTGCCAGCAGTGAAGCGCGTCCGTCCTCCTACAATGAGCAGTTCTTC.

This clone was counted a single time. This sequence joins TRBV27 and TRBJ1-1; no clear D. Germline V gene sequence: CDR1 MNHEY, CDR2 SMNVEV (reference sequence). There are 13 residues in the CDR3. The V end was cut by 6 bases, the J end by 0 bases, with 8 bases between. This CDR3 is CASRGTVNTEAFF. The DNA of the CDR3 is TGTGCCAGCAGGGGCACGGTGAACACTGAAGCTTTCTTT.

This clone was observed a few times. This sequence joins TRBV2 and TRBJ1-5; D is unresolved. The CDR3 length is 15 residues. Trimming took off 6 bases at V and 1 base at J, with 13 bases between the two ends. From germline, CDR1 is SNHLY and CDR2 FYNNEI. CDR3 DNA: TGTGCCAGCAGCGAGGAGGGTTGGAGCAATCAGCCCCAGCATTTT. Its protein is CASSEEGWSNQPQHF.

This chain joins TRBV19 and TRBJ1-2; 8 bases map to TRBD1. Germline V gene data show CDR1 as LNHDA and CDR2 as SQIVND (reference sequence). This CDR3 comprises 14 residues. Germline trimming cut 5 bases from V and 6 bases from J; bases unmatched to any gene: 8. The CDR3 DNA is TGTGCCAGTAGTCCAAGGACAGGGTGGAATGGCTACACCTTC. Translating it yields CASSPRTGWNGYTF.

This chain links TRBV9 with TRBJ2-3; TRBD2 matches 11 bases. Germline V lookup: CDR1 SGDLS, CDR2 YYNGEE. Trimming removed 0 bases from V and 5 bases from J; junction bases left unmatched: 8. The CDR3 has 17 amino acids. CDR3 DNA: TGTGCCAGCAGCGTAGGCGGACTAGCGGGTGATCAAGATACGCAGTATTTT. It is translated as CASSVGGLAGDQDTQYF.

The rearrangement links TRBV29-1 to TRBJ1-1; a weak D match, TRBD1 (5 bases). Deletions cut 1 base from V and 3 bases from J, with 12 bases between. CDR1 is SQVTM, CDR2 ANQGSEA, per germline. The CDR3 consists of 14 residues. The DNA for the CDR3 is TGCAGCGTTGAAGTCCCAGGGCCCCACACTGAAGCTTTCTTT. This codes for CSVEVPGPHTEAFF.

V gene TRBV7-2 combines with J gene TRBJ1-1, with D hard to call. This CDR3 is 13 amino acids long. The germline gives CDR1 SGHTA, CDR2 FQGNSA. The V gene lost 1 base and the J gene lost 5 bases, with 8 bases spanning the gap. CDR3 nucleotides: TGTGCCAGCAGCTTAGTGGGCAGGACTGAAGCTTTCTTT. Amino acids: CASSLVGRTEAFF.

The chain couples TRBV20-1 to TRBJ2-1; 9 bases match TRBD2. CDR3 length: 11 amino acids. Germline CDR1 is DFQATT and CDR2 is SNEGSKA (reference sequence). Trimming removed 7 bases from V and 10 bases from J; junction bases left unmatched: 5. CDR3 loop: CSGLAGLEQFF. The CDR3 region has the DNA TGCAGTGGGCTAGCGGGATTGGAGCAGTTCTTC.